The 21 T cell receptor beta chains below come from one sample, sequenced in a study of T cell responses to AZD1222 COVID-19 vaccine. Measured with immunoSEQ multiplex PCR; TCRdb has only the in-frame clones, and not every one. The table includes tens of thousands of clones, roughly nine tenths detected once. This specimen consisted of peripheral blood, obtained 28 days after the second AZD1222 dose. The origin of the receptors is an adult who received the AZD1222 COVID-19 vaccine.

V is TRBV7-9 and J is TRBJ2-6, with 9 nucleotides matching TRBD1. The V and J ends lost 5 bases and 1 base, in that order; junction bases with no gene match: 6. Germline CDR1 reads SEHNR; CDR2 reads FQNEAQ (reference sequence). The CDR3 is 17 residues long. The chain's CDR3 is CASSGTGFRSGANVLTF. The CDR3 nucleotides are TGTGCCAGCAGCGGGACAGGGTTCCGTTCTGGGGCCAACGTCCTGACTTTC.

The chain carries TRBV5-6 and TRBJ2-3; 7 bases are shared with TRBD2. The length of the CDR3 is 15 residues. CDR1 SGHDT and CDR2 YYEEEE come from the germline V gene. V lost 4 bases, J lost 0 bases, and 5 bases stayed unmatched. The CDR3 is CASSPLATSTDTQYF. The DNA for the CDR3 is TGTGCCAGCAGCCCACTAGCGACAAGCACAGATACGCAGTATTTT.

This clone was found a few times. This chain connects TRBV28 to TRBJ1-2; D unresolved. The CDR3 runs to 15 residues. V was clipped by 6 bases and J by 8 bases, with 22 bases between them. Germline V lookup: CDR1 MDHEN, CDR2 SYDVKM. The CDR3 reads CASSPPLPEEHGYTF. CDR3 nucleotides: TGTGCCAGCAGCCCCCCACTACCGGAGGAACACGGCTACACCTTC.

This chain joins TRBV30 and TRBJ2-7, with D unclear. Trimming shortened V by 3 bases and J by 5 bases, and 11 bases separated the two germline ends. Germline V gene lookup returns CDR1 GTSNPN and CDR2 SVGIG (reference sequence). The CDR3 consists of 12 residues. The CDR3 protein is CAWRRTPDEQYF. The CDR3, as DNA: TGTGCCTGGAGGAGGACCCCGGACGAGCAGTACTTC.

This clone was recorded only once. The rearrangement joins TRBV18 to TRBJ2-2, with TRBD1 matching 9 bases. Germline trimming cut 2 bases from V and 1 base from J; bases unmatched to any gene: 5. The germline V gene encodes CDR1 KGHSH and CDR2 LQKENI. The CDR3 runs to 17 residues. The CDR3 reads CASSPFGTGMNTGELFF. DNA for the CDR3: TGTGCCAGCTCACCATTCGGGACAGGGATGAACACCGGGGAGCTGTTTTTT.

This clone was seen only once. The chain couples TRBV5-1 to TRBJ2-3; D may be TRBD2 (5 bases). The CDR3 has 14 amino acids. Germline V lookup: CDR1 SGHRS, CDR2 YFSETQ. Trimming removed 3 bases at V and 3 bases at J, with 11 bases between. The CDR3 region is CASSSWTGTDTQYF. The CDR3 region has the DNA TGCGCCAGCAGCTCCTGGACGGGGACAGATACGCAGTATTTT.

This chain joins TRBV19 and TRBJ1-6; TRBD1 matches at 8 bases. The CDR3 is made up of 14 amino acids. V was pared by 5 bases and J by 10 bases, with 7 bases of the junction left unmatched. Germline CDR1 reads LNHDA; CDR2 reads SQIVND (reference sequence). The CDR3: CASSPQGGDSPLHF. The CDR3 nucleotides read TGTGCCAGTAGTCCACAGGGGGGAGACTCACCCCTCCACTTT. The entire variable domain, with the rest obtained from reference TRBV19 and TRBJ1-6, is as follows: DGGITQSPKYLFRKEGQNVTLSCEQNLNHDAMYWYRQDPGQGLRLIYYSQIVNDFQKGDIAEGYSVSREKKESFPLTVTSAQKNPTAFYLCASSPQGGDSPLHFGNGTRLTVT.

The rearrangement joins TRBV27 to TRBJ1-1; D gene uncertain. V gave up 3 bases and J gave up 1 base, with 3 bases separating them. Germline CDR1 MNHEY, CDR2 SMNVEV (reference sequence). This CDR3 is built from 12 residues. CDR3 amino acids: CASSFGNTEAFF. The CDR3 DNA sequence: TGTGCCAGCAGTTTTGGGAACACTGAAGCTTTCTTT.

V usage is TRBV14 and J usage is TRBJ2-7; perhaps TRBD1 as D (6 bases). The germline gives CDR1 SGHDN, CDR2 FVKESK. Trimming cost V 6 bases and J 6 bases, with 12 bases left between them. CDR3 size: 12 residues. The CDR3 spells CASSGGFGEQYF. CDR3 DNA: TGTGCCAGCAGTGGGGGCTTTGGCGAGCAGTACTTC.

V usage is TRBV5-1 and J usage is TRBJ1-2; no definite D call. Per germline, CDR1 SGHRS and CDR2 YFSETQ. The CDR3 runs 12 residues. V lost 2 bases, J lost 6 bases, and 8 bases lay in between. CDR3 bases: TGCGCCAGCAGCTTTGGGGAAGATGGCTACACCTTC. Its translation is CASSFGEDGYTF.

This rearrangement joins TRBV2 to TRBJ1-2; D might be TRBD1 (5 bases). The V and J ends lost 9 bases and 2 bases respectively, with 13 bases between them. This CDR3 is built from 13 residues. Germline CDR1 and CDR2: SNHLY and FYNNEI. DNA for the CDR3: TGTGCCAGGTTGACAGACACCAACTATGGCTACACCTTC. This sequence encodes CARLTDTNYGYTF.

This chain uses TRBV5-1 with TRBJ1-1; the match to TRBD1 covers 7 bases. Losses at the gene ends were 5 bases for V and 2 bases for J; bases not matched to a gene: 6. The CDR3 is made up of 14 amino acids. Germline CDR1 is SGHRS and CDR2 is YFSETQ. The CDR3 region has the DNA TGCGCCAGCAGTACCGGACAGGCAAACACTGAAGCTTTCTTT. It is translated as CASSTGQANTEAFF.

This rearrangement joins TRBV2 to TRBJ1-2; D remains ambiguous. CDR1 is SNHLY, CDR2 FYNNEI, per germline. The V end lost 3 bases, the J end lost 5 bases, and 13 bases lay between the germline ends. The CDR3 loop spans 14 amino acids. The CDR3 here is CASSEASSTYGYTF. CDR3 nucleotides: TGTGCCAGCAGTGAGGCCAGCTCTACTTATGGCTACACCTTC.

The genes are TRBV27 and TRBJ1-1, with a tentative D call TRBD1 (5 bases). Trimming removed 0 bases from V and 5 bases from J, with 13 bases in between. Germline V gene lookup returns CDR1 MNHEY and CDR2 SMNVEV (reference sequence). The CDR3 covers 15 residues. The CDR3: CASSLSIHGGTEAFF. DNA for the CDR3: TGTGCCAGCAGTTTATCGATACATGGGGGGACTGAAGCTTTCTTT.

V gene TRBV14 combines with J gene TRBJ1-1; the match to TRBD1 covers 8 bases. The CDR3 consists of 15 residues. The J segment lost 3 bases and the V segment lost 0 bases, leaving 3 bases of the junction unmatched. Germline lookup yields CDR1 SGHDN and CDR2 FVKESK. This CDR3 is CASSQETDRDTEAFF. CDR3 bases: TGTGCCAGCAGCCAAGAAACGGACAGGGACACTGAAGCTTTCTTT.

The chain is built from TRBV4-1 and TRBJ1-3, with D unresolved. There are 16 residues in the CDR3. V gave up 3 bases and J gave up 0 bases, with 12 bases separating them. CDR1 and CDR2 (germline): MGHRA, YSYEKL. In DNA form, the CDR3 reads TGCGCCAGCAGCCAGGGCTCGACTAACTCTGGAAACACCATATATTTT. Translated: CASSQGSTNSGNTIYF.

The V and J genes are TRBV7-2 and TRBJ2-7; TRBD2 agrees at 13 bases. CDR3 size: 15 residues. V trimming: 5 bases; J trimming: 4 bases; junction bases outside the gene matches: 5. Per germline, CDR1 SGHTA and CDR2 FQGNSA. CDR3 bases: TGTGCCAGCAGCGGGACTAGCGGGAATAGTTACGAGCAGTACTTC. Its translation is CASSGTSGNSYEQYF.

The rearrangement links TRBV28 to TRBJ2-5; 9 bases are a match to TRBD2. Germline CDR1 is MDHEN and CDR2 is SYDVKM. The CDR3 length is 17 residues. The ends lost 2 bases at V and 1 base at J; junction bases unmatched: 8. The CDR3 region is CASSLILWREGQETQYF. DNA for the CDR3: TGTGCCAGCAGTTTAATTTTGTGGCGGGAGGGCCAAGAGACCCAGTACTTC.

The rearrangement joins TRBV15 to TRBJ1-2; 8 nucleotides align to TRBD1. J gave up 6 bases and V 1 base, and 4 bases lay outside the gene matches. This CDR3 region has 14 residues. The V gene's germline CDR1 is LNHNV and CDR2 YYDKDF (reference sequence). The CDR3 DNA follows: TGTGCCACCAGCAGAGCGACAGGGGTCGATGGCTACACCTTC. Translation gives CATSRATGVDGYTF. The whole variable domain, filled in from reference TRBV15 and TRBJ1-2, reads DAMVIQNPRYQVTQFGKPVTLSCSQTLNHNVMYWYQQKSSQAPKLLFHYYDKDFNNEADTPDNFQSRRPNTSFCFLDIRSPGLGDTAMYLCATSRATGVDGYTFGSGTRLTVV.

The CDR3 sequence is CSVVDGRSGYTF. CDR3 bases: TGCAGCGTTGTGGACGGGCGCAGTGGCTACACCTTC. The chain couples TRBV29-1 to TRBJ1-2; D not resolved. The ends were cut back, 4 bases at V and 7 bases at J, with 13 bases in the middle. Germline lookup yields CDR1 SQVTM and CDR2 ANQGSEA. The CDR3 spans 12 residues.

This clone was seen just once. This rearrangement joins TRBV5-1 to TRBJ1-3; D is perhaps TRBD1 (5 bases). Trimming left V 3 bases short and J 0 bases short, with 10 bases between. The length of the CDR3 is 15 residues. The germline V gene encodes CDR1 SGHRS and CDR2 YFSETQ. The CDR3 sequence: CASSSTGLSGNTIYF. The CDR3 DNA follows: TGCGCCAGCAGCTCTACAGGTCTCTCTGGAAACACCATATATTTT. Full variable domain (rest looked up from reference TRBV5-1 and TRBJ1-3): KAGVTQTPRYLIKTRGQQVTLSCSPISGHRSVSWYQQTPGQGLQFLFEYFSETQRNKGNFPGRFSGRQFSNSRSEMNVSTLELGDSALYLCASSSTGLSGNTIYFGEGSWLTVV.